The next 29 T cell receptor beta chains were all read from a single sample in a study of human T cells and chemical hapten exposure. Total RNA was isolated from whole blood that had not been fractionated. TCRdb reprocessed the 5' RACE reads via MiXCR and lists one record per CDR3 protein. The sample holds about 140,000 distinct CDR3 sequences; around 4% are singletons and the top ten take 1.2% to 1.5%. These receptors all stem from a female donor in good health.

This clonotype was counted many times. The J gene is TRBJ1-5, the V gene TRBV20-1, with D perhaps TRBD1 (5 bases). The germline V gene has CDR1 DFQATT and CDR2 SNEGSKA (reference sequence). The CDR3 is made up of 16 amino acids. The V end was cut by 1 base, the J end by 7 bases, with 20 bases between. This chain's CDR3 is CSARAVRDGLRQPQHF. CDR3 sequence (DNA): TGCAGTGCTAGAGCAGTCCGGGACGGCCTCCGGCAGCCCCAGCATTTT.

This clonotype showed up many times. The chain uses TRBV6-5 and TRBJ2-3, with a tentative D call TRBD1 (6 bases). Trimming pared 7 bases from V and 6 bases from J, leaving 20 bases between. The CDR3 covers 15 residues. Looked up from germline, CDR1 is MNHEY and CDR2 is SVGAGI. The CDR3 sequence is CASNSKRGFIDTQYF. As DNA, the CDR3 is TGTGCCAGCAACTCAAAAAGGGGGTTCATCGATACGCAGTATTTT.

This clonotype showed up many times. The genes are TRBV27 and TRBJ1-1; D might be TRBD1 (5 bases). CDR1 MNHEY and CDR2 SMNVEV come from the germline V gene (reference sequence). This CDR3 is 14 amino acids long. Trimming shortened V by 2 bases and J by 6 bases, and 13 bases separated the two germline ends. The CDR3 spells CASSLRRGYAEAFF. The CDR3 DNA reads TGTGCCAGCAGTTTACGGCGGGGGTATGCTGAAGCTTTCTTT.

There are a few counts of this clonotype. One junction end does not reproduce the germline sequence, and a read error may be involved. V is TRBV6-2 or TRBV6-3 and J is TRBJ1-6; D is undetermined. Germline V gene lookup returns CDR1 MNHEY and CDR2 SVGEGT. This CDR3 spans 16 amino acids. As DNA, the CDR3 is TGTGCCAGCAGGGCCGGCCTCGGCGGGTATAATGCACCCCTCCACTTT. Translating gives CASRAGLGGYNAPLHF.

This clonotype was found a few times. The V and J genes are TRBV7-2 and TRBJ2-3, with 10 bases aligning to TRBD2. This CDR3 comprises 16 residues. V lost 6 bases to trimming and J lost 0 bases; unmatched junction nucleotides: 6. Germline CDR1 is SGHTA and CDR2 is FQGNSA. The CDR3 coding sequence is TGTGCCAGCAGGCCTCTAGCGGGGGTTAGCACAGATACGCAGTATTTT. Translating gives CASRPLAGVSTDTQYF.

Ten or more counts support this clonotype. This chain links TRBV7-9 with TRBJ1-2; D unresolved. From germline, CDR1 is SEHNR and CDR2 FQNEAQ (reference sequence). Trimming left V 8 bases short and J 2 bases short, with 15 bases between. The length of the CDR3 is 14 residues. CDR3 sequence reads: CASGVTALNYGYTF. For the CDR3, the DNA is TGTGCCAGCGGAGTAACAGCCTTAAACTATGGCTACACCTTC.

This clonotype appeared many times. The chain is built from TRBV18 and TRBJ1-3; 8 nucleotides agree with TRBD1. Germline assignment: CDR1 KGHSH and CDR2 LQKENI. Trimming took 3 bases from V and 3 from J; bases not matched to a gene: 10. The CDR3 consists of 17 residues. The CDR3 region has the DNA TGTGCCAGCTCACCTGCGGCAGGGGGCGATGGTGGAAACACCATATATTTT. Protein: CASSPAAGGDGGNTIYF.

V gene TRBV6-6 combines with J gene TRBJ1-2, with a weak D call TRBD1 (6 bases). Trimming stripped 5 bases from V and 3 bases from J, with 13 bases between. The CDR3 is made up of 14 amino acids. Germline V gives CDR1 MNHNY, CDR2 SVGAGI (reference sequence). CDR3 protein: CASSVKQGDYGYTF. CDR3 nucleotide sequence: TGTGCCAGCAGTGTTAAACAGGGTGACTATGGCTACACCTTC.

This clonotype was found once. A single base separates this from a much larger clone, so it may be a read error. This chain joins TRBV7-9 and TRBJ1-2; D unclear. CDR1 SEHNR and CDR2 FQNEAQ come from the germline V gene (reference sequence). The length of the CDR3 is 15 residues. V was cut by 2 bases and J by 3 bases, with 13 bases left in between. CDR3 amino acids: CASSLYSGKHYGYTF. Here the CDR3 DNA reads TGTGCCAGCAGCTTATATAGCGGAAAACACTATGGCTACACCTTC.

This clonotype has ten or more counts. This chain connects TRBV7-9 to TRBJ1-2, with D possibly TRBD1 on 6 matching bases. V shed 5 bases and J shed 8 bases, with 9 bases lying between them. The germline V gene encodes CDR1 SEHNR and CDR2 FQNEAQ (reference sequence). This CDR3 contains 11 residues. The CDR3, as DNA: TGTGCCAGCAGCGCGGACAGAGGCTACACCTTC. It specifies CASSADRGYTF. Full variable domain (outside the CDR3, taken from reference TRBV7-9 and TRBJ1-2): DTGVSQNPRHKITKRGQNVTFRCDPISEHNRLYWYRQTLGQGPEFLTYFQNEAQLEKSRLLSDRFSAERPKGSFSTLEIQRTEQGDSAMYLCASSADRGYTFGSGTRLTVV.

This clonotype was seen a handful of times. The chain links TRBV7-2 to TRBJ1-1; 7 positions agree with TRBD1. This CDR3 is 14 amino acids long. Germline V gene lookup returns CDR1 SGHTA and CDR2 FQGNSA. V was clipped by 5 bases and J by 5 bases; unmatched bases: 8. The CDR3 sequence: CASSQLKQGTEAFF. The CDR3 DNA reads TGTGCCAGCAGCCAATTAAAACAGGGGACTGAAGCTTTCTTT.

This clonotype was recorded many times. This chain connects TRBV7-9 to TRBJ1-4, with no clear D. Trimming stripped 1 base from V and 7 bases from J, with 13 bases between. Germline loops: CDR1 SEHNR, CDR2 FQNEAQ (reference sequence). There are 15 residues in the CDR3. Here the CDR3 DNA reads TGTGCCAGCAGCTTAGGTCAGGAGTGGAGTGAAAAACTGTTTTTT. Its translation: CASSLGQEWSEKLFF.

This clonotype was seen at least ten times. This chain joins TRBV18 and TRBJ2-6; TRBD1 aligns across 10 bases. The CDR3 covers 19 residues. After removal of 6 bases from V and 1 base from J, the junction contained 12 bases not matched to a gene. Germline V lookup: CDR1 KGHSH, CDR2 LQKENI. CDR3 region: CASSTTGTGVGSGANVLTF. CDR3 DNA sequence: TGTGCCAGCTCGACAACCGGGACAGGGGTTGGTTCTGGGGCCAACGTCCTGACTTTC.

This clonotype was seen many times. V is TRBV2 and J is TRBJ2-3, with D unresolved. Trimming left V 8 bases short and J 1 base short, with 4 bases between. This CDR3 contains 11 residues. Per germline, CDR1 SNHLY and CDR2 FYNNEI. The CDR3 reads CASFGTDTQYF. The CDR3 DNA follows: TGTGCCAGCTTCGGCACAGATACGCAGTATTTT.

This clonotype has ten or more counts. This chain uses TRBV6-5 with TRBJ2-7, with TRBD1 matching over 7 bases. Germline V gives CDR1 MNHEY, CDR2 SVGAGI. The CDR3 sequence is 17 residues long. V lost 0 bases to trimming and J lost 1 base; unmatched junction nucleotides: 9. CDR3 sequence: CASSYSNPARGSYEQYF. CDR3 nucleotides: TGTGCCAGCAGTTACTCGAATCCCGCCAGGGGGTCCTACGAGCAGTACTTC.

This clonotype was counted ten times or more. The rearrangement joins TRBV4-1 to TRBJ2-5; the D is unclear. This CDR3 spans 17 amino acids. Trimming shortened V by 2 bases and J by 5 bases, and 21 bases separated the two germline ends. CDR1 MGHRA and CDR2 YSYEKL come from the germline V gene. As DNA, the CDR3 is TGCGCCAGCAGCCAACATCCCCTCAGCTCTGAGAATGAGACCCAGTACTTC. As protein: CASSQHPLSSENETQYF.

This clonotype was recorded many times. J is TRBJ1-6 and V is TRBV27; D may be TRBD1 (5 bases). This CDR3 has 19 residues. V lost 8 bases to trimming and J lost 6 bases, with 29 bases between them. From germline, CDR1 is MNHEY and CDR2 SMNVEV (reference sequence). The CDR3 region is CASRNTLAHRLYLNSPLHF. CDR3 sequence (DNA): TGTGCCAGCCGAAATACTTTAGCCCACAGGTTGTATCTTAATTCACCCCTCCACTTT.

This clonotype was seen ten or more times. V gene TRBV30 combines with J gene TRBJ2-7; weak D call: TRBD1 (6 bases). The germline V and J ends were trimmed by 4 bases and 7 bases, with 11 bases remaining between them. This CDR3 is 11 amino acids long. The germline V gene encodes CDR1 GTSNPN and CDR2 SVGIG (reference sequence). DNA of the CDR3: TGTGCCTGGACTAACAGGGTGGAGCAGTACTTC. As protein: CAWTNRVEQYF.

This clonotype was detected ten times or more. A single base separates this from a much larger clone, so it may be a read error. J is TRBJ1-5 and V is TRBV5-6; possible D gene TRBD1, 5 bases. Germline V gene sequence: CDR1 SGHDT, CDR2 YYEEEE. The V and J ends lost 5 bases and 0 bases respectively, with 12 bases between them. CDR3 length: 15 amino acids. This CDR3 is CASRTWGSSNQPQHF. The CDR3 region has the DNA TGTGCCAGCAGGACATGGGGGAGTAGCAATCAGCCCCAGCATTTT.

The V and J genes are TRBV5-5 and TRBJ1-5; D gene uncertain. With 0 bases removed from V and 2 bases from J, the gap between germline ends came to 6 bases. The CDR3 contains 14 residues. Germline V lookup: CDR1 SGHKS, CDR2 YYEKEE (reference sequence). The CDR3 region is CASSLEPRNQPQHF. In DNA, the CDR3 is TGTGCCAGCAGCTTGGAGCCTCGCAATCAGCCCCAGCATTTT.

This clonotype was seen a few times. The chain is built from TRBV3-1 and TRBJ1-1, with D maybe TRBD1 (5 bases). The CDR3 length is 15 residues. The germline V gene has CDR1 LGHDT and CDR2 YNNKEL (reference sequence). V was pared by 1 base and J by 0 bases, with 9 bases between. The CDR3 DNA reads as TGTGCCAGCAGCCAAGCATCAGGGTTGAACACTGAAGCTTTCTTT. Its translation is CASSQASGLNTEAFF.

The table lists this clonotype with many counts. V usage is TRBV10-3 and J usage is TRBJ2-5; D is undetermined. Germline V gives CDR1 ENHRY, CDR2 SYGVKD. V lost 8 bases and J 4 bases, leaving 11 bases between the germline ends. The CDR3 is made up of 12 amino acids. CDR3 loop: CAIQGSGETQYF. For the CDR3, the DNA is TGTGCCATCCAAGGCTCCGGAGAGACCCAGTACTTC.

CDR3: CASSYSVGWLEGALGYGYTF. The CDR3 nucleotides are TGTGCCAGCAGTTACTCTGTAGGATGGTTGGAGGGGGCGCTGGGCTATGGCTACACCTTC. V gene TRBV6-5 combines with J gene TRBJ1-2; 7 nucleotides agree with TRBD1. CDR3 length: 20 residues. CDR1 is MNHEY, CDR2 SVGAGI, per germline. V lost 0 bases, J lost 4 bases, and 20 bases stayed unmatched.

The genes are TRBV5-1 and TRBJ1-2, with TRBD1 matching over 8 bases. CDR1 and CDR2 (germline): SGHRS, YFSETQ. V lost 5 bases, J lost 6 bases, and 12 bases stayed unmatched. CDR3 size: 15 residues. The CDR3 loop reads CASRPARGPTDGYTF. CDR3 nucleotide sequence: TGCGCCAGCAGACCGGCCAGGGGGCCTACCGATGGCTACACCTTC.

This chain connects TRBV19 to TRBJ1-2; D remains unclear. V shed 3 bases and J shed 3 bases, with 5 bases lying between them. CDR1 LNHDA and CDR2 SQIVND come from the germline V gene (reference sequence). This CDR3 has 12 residues. DNA of the CDR3: TGTGCCAGTAGTATGGTGGACTATGGCTACACCTTC. The encoded protein is CASSMVDYGYTF.

This clonotype was counted a few times. The chain employs TRBV12-5 and TRBJ2-3, with TRBD2 as a possible D gene (6 bases). Trimming pared 6 bases from V and 3 bases from J, leaving 13 bases between. The CDR3 is 14 residues long. Germline CDR1 LGHNT, CDR2 FRNRAP. DNA for the CDR3: TGTGCTAGTGGGAAGCGGGCGCCAACAGATACGCAGTATTTT. This gives the protein CASGKRAPTDTQYF.

In its sample, this clonotype was seen many times. V usage is TRBV2 and J usage is TRBJ1-4, with 12 bases identical to TRBD1. The junction had 12 bases not matched to a gene; V was cut back by 6 bases and J by 7 bases. The germline V gene encodes CDR1 SNHLY and CDR2 FYNNEI. The CDR3 sequence is 17 residues long. The CDR3 DNA sequence: TGTGCCAGCAGATGGGACAGGGGGCGTGGGTCCGGTGAAAAACTGTTTTTT. Translated: CASRWDRGRGSGEKLFF.

The J gene is TRBJ1-1, the V gene TRBV3-1; D is uncertain. The CDR3 spans 11 residues. V dropped 9 bases and J dropped 6 bases, with 11 bases sitting between them. Germline lookup yields CDR1 LGHDT and CDR2 YNNKEL (reference sequence). CDR3 in amino acids: CASRLNSEAFF. CDR3 in DNA: TGTGCCAGTCGGCTTAACTCTGAAGCTTTCTTT.

In regard to this clonotype: A single base separates this from a much larger clone, so it may be a read error. The chain has TRBV18 and TRBJ1-1; 9 nucleotides line up with TRBD1. Germline V gene lookup returns CDR1 KGHSH and CDR2 LQKENI. This CDR3 contains 15 residues. CDR3 nucleotide sequence: TGTGTCAGCTCATCCCGACTCACAGGGGGCATGGAAGCTTTCTTT. Translating gives CVSSSRLTGGMEAFF. Looking up the rest from reference TRBV18 and TRBJ1-1 gives the full variable domain: NAGVMQNPRHLVRRRGQEARLRCSPMKGHSHVYWYRQLPEEGLKFMVYLQKENIIDESGMPKERFSAEFPKEGPSILRIQQVVRGDSAAYFCVSSSRLTGGMEAFFGQGTRLTVV.